This T cell receptor (beta chain) was documented in a study of Ad26.COV2.S vaccination and SARS-CoV-2 variants. The overall study: By the intramuscular route, Ad26.COV2.S was given once, or twice 56 days apart.

Germline-derived CDR1 and CDR2 are LGHDT and YNNKEL (reference sequence). This CDR3 contains 15 residues. The V and J ends lost 4 bases and 3 bases respectively, with 12 bases between them. Profiled with immunoSEQ multiplex PCR; TCRdb holds only in-frame clones, not every one. Of hundreds of thousands of clones listed, more than 80% are singletons. Described treatment: roughly 18 received Ad26.COV2.S at low or high dose, single or two shots; 5 received placebo; per-sample allocation not given. Specimens were obtained on day 63 following the first vaccine or placebo injection. Whole-study findings and limits: People who got the vaccine or the placebo had similar non-spike TCR breadth. Total T cell responses may have been underestimated by the TCR breadth and depth analyses.

As concerns this clone: Antigen specificity is unknown.

The chain has TRBV3-1 (or the pseudogene TRBV3-2) and TRBJ1-4; D ambiguous. This TCR was sampled from a person between 18 and 60 years old who received the Ad26.COV2.S COVID-19 vaccine or a placebo. The sample in question was peripheral blood, obtained in a trial of Ad26.COV2.S vaccine versus placebo. CDR3 residues: CASSPRVSANEKLFF. The CDR3 DNA is TGTGCCAGCAGCCCCCGGGTTTCGGCTAATGAAAAACTGTTTTTT.